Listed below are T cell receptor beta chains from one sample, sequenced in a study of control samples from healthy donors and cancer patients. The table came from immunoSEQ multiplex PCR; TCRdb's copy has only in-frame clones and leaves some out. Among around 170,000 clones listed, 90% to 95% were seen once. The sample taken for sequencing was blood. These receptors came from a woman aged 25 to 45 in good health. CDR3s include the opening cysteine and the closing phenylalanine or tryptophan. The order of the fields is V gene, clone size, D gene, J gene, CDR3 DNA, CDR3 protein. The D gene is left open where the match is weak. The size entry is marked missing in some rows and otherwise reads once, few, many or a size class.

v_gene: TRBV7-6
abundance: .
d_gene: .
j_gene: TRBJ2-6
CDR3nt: TGTGCCAGCAGCCCTCTGGGCGGGTTGAGCTCTGGGGCCAACGTCCTGACTTTC
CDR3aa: CASSPLGGLSSGANVLTF

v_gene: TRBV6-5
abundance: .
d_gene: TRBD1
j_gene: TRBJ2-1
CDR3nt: TGTGCCAGCAGTCGGGACAGGGGATCGGGTGAGCAGTTCTTC
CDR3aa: CASSRDRGSGEQFF

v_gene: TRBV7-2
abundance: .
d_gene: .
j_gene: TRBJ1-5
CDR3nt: TGTGCCAGCAGCTTAGCCGCGGGGCAGCCCCAGCATTTT
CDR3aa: CASSLAAGQPQHF

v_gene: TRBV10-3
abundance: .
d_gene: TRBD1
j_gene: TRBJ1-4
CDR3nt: TGTGCCATCAGTGAGTCCTTACAGGGGCGCAATGAAAAACTGTTTTTT
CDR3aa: CAISESLQGRNEKLFF

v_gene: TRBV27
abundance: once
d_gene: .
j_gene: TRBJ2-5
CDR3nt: TGTGCCAGCAGTTTAAGGGCGGGGACCCAGTACTTC
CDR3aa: CASSLRAGTQYF

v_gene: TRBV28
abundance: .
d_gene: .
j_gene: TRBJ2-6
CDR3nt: TGTGCCAGCAGTGGGGATTTGAGGACTGGGGCCAACGTCCTGACTTTC
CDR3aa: CASSGDLRTGANVLTF

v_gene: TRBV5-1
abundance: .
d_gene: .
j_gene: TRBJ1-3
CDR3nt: TGCGCCAGCAGCTCGGGAAACACCATATATTTT
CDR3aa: CASSSGNTIYF

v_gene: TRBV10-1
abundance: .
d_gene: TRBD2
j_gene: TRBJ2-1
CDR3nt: TGCGCCAGCAGTGAGACTACTAGCGGGAAACCTTACAATGAGCAGTTCTTC
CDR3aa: CASSETTSGKPYNEQFF

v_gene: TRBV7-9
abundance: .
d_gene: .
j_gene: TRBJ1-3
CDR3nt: TGTGCCAGCAGCTCTAGTGTCGGATACTCTGGAAACACCATATATTTT
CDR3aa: CASSSSVGYSGNTIYF

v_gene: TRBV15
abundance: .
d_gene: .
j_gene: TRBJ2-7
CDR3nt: TGTGCCACCAGCAGAGATCCGGGATTTTTGTACGAGCAGTACTTC
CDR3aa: CATSRDPGFLYEQYF

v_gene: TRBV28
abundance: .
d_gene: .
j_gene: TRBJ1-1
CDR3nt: TGTGCCAGCTGCGGGAGCATGAACACTGAAGCTTTCTTT
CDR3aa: CASCGSMNTEAFF

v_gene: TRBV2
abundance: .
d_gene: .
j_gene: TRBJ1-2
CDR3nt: TGTGCCAGCAGTTCGGACAGAGGGGGCTACACCTTC
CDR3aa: CASSSDRGGYTF

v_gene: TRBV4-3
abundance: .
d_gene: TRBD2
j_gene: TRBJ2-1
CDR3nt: TGCGCCAGCAGCCAGGCCTTTCGCGGGAGTATCAATGAGCAGTTCTTC
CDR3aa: CASSQAFRGSINEQFF

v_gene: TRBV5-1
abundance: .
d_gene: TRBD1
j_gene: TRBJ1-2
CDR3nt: TGCGCCAGCAGCTTGGGGGACAGGGCTAACTATGGCTACACCTTC
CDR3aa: CASSLGDRANYGYTF

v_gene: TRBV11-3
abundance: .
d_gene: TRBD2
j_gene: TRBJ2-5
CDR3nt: TGTGCCAGCAGCCGAGCGGGGGAAGGGGAGACCCAGTACTTC
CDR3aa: CASSRAGEGETQYF

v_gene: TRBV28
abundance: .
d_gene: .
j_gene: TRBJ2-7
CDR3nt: TGTGCCAGCAGTTTAGGGGGCTACGAGCAGTACTTC
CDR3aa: CASSLGGYEQYF

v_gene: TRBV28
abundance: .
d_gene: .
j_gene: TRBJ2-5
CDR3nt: TGTGCCAGCAGTTGGAGCGGCCAAGAGACCCAGTACTTC
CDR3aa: CASSWSGQETQYF

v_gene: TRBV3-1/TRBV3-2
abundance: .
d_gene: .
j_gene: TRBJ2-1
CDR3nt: TGTGCCAGCAGCCCCCGGGATGAGCAGTTCTTC
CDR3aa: CASSPRDEQFF

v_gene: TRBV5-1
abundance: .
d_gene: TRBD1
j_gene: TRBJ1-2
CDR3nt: TGCGCCAGCAGCGAGGACAGGATTTCTGGCTACACCTTC
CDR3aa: CASSEDRISGYTF

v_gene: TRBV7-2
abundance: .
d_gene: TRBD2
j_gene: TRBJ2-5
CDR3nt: TGTGCCAGCCTCCTTGGTAGCGGGAGAAAAGAGACCCAGTACTTC
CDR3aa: CASLLGSGRKETQYF

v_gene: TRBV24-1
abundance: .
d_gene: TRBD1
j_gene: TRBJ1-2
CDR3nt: TGTGCCACCAGCGATACCGGGACAGCTAACTATGGCTACACCTTC
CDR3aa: CATSDTGTANYGYTF

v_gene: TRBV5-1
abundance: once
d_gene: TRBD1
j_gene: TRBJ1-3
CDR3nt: TGCGCCAGCAGCTTGGCCGGGACAGGGAGGGGAAACACCATATATTTT
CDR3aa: CASSLAGTGRGNTIYF

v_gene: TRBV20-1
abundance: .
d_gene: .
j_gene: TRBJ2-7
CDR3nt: TGCAGTGTTGGCGATTACGAGCAGTACTTC
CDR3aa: CSVGDYEQYF

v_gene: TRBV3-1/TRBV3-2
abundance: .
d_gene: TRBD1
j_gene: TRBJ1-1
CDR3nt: TGTGCCAGCAGCCAAGCTGGCGGGACAGCGGACACTGAAGCTTTCTTT
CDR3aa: CASSQAGGTADTEAFF

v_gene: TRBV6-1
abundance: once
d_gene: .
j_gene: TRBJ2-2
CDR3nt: TGTGCCAGCAGTGAAGTGGGGAACACCGGGGAGCTGTTTTTT
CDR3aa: CASSEVGNTGELFF

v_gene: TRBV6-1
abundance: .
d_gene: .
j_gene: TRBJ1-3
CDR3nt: TGTGCCAGCAGTGAAGTTCCGGGGGCGGCTGGAAACACCATATATTTT
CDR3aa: CASSEVPGAAGNTIYF

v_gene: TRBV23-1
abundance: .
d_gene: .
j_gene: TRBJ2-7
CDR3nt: TGCGCCAGCACGGACCCCCCTGGTTACGAGCAGTACTTC
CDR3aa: CASTDPPGYEQYF